Listed below are T cell receptor beta chains from one sample, sequenced in a study of T-cell reconstitution after alpha-beta-depleted transplantation in children. MiXCR, run by TCRdb on the PCR reads, gives a single entry per CDR3 protein. The sample holds 200,000 or so distinct CDR3 sequences; approximately 7% are singletons and the top ten take just over 5.5%. The sequencing used PBMCs, collected before TCRalphabeta/CD19-depleted stem cell transplant. Source of these receptors: a boy younger than 10 with acute lymphoblastic leukemia, due to receive a stem cell transplant. The conserved cysteine and the conserved F or W are not part of the CDR3 here.

j_gene: TRBJ1-2; v_gene: TRBV4-2; CDR3aa: ASSQTGESYT
j_gene: TRBJ2-3; v_gene: TRBV5-1; CDR3aa: ASSPEGTVSTDTQY
j_gene: TRBJ2-2; v_gene: TRBV2; CDR3aa: ASSGLAGPTGELF
j_gene: TRBJ2-7; v_gene: TRBV29-1; CDR3aa: SVEGTGEGEQY
j_gene: TRBJ1-5; v_gene: TRBV28; CDR3aa: ASSFDQPQH
j_gene: TRBJ2-5; v_gene: TRBV2; CDR3aa: ASNGLVGRQETQY
j_gene: TRBJ1-5; v_gene: TRBV27; CDR3aa: ASNPRGGTWPQH
j_gene: TRBJ2-2; v_gene: TRBV5-1; CDR3aa: ASRSDRRNTGELF
j_gene: TRBJ2-7; v_gene: TRBV2; CDR3aa: ASSAGGRNSYEQY
j_gene: TRBJ2-1; v_gene: TRBV20-1; CDR3aa: SAREQGFYNEQF
j_gene: TRBJ2-7; v_gene: TRBV6-1; CDR3aa: ASTERQGAHEQY
j_gene: TRBJ2-7; v_gene: TRBV5-6; CDR3aa: ASSGGTGTYEQY
j_gene: TRBJ2-4; v_gene: TRBV29-1; CDR3aa: SVWGLDIQY
j_gene: TRBJ2-5; v_gene: TRBV7-6; CDR3aa: ASSFRTSGRREGETQY
j_gene: TRBJ1-1; v_gene: TRBV5-1; CDR3aa: ASSLADSEAF
j_gene: TRBJ2-7; v_gene: TRBV29-1; CDR3aa: SVDFQGSYEQY
j_gene: TRBJ2-5; v_gene: TRBV28; CDR3aa: ASRDLGRGIKETQY
j_gene: TRBJ2-1; v_gene: TRBV28; CDR3aa: ASSFWTSAGNEQF
j_gene: TRBJ2-4; v_gene: TRBV30; CDR3aa: AWSDGRQEDIQY
j_gene: TRBJ2-1; v_gene: TRBV20-1; CDR3aa: SASAAGGSYNEQF
j_gene: TRBJ2-6; v_gene: TRBV20-1; CDR3aa: SADTSSGANVLT
j_gene: TRBJ2-3; v_gene: TRBV7-9; CDR3aa: ASSLQPWTDTQY
j_gene: TRBJ2-1; v_gene: TRBV29-1; CDR3aa: SAPKGSGSYNEQF
j_gene: TRBJ2-7; v_gene: TRBV27; CDR3aa: ASSLTIHSSYEQY
j_gene: TRBJ1-5; v_gene: TRBV12-3/TRBV12-4; CDR3aa: ASRPGQGTQPQH
j_gene: TRBJ1-1; v_gene: TRBV20-1; CDR3aa: SARDQVKTEAF
j_gene: TRBJ2-3; v_gene: TRBV2; CDR3aa: ASSVWGDTQY
j_gene: TRBJ2-7; v_gene: TRBV5-5; CDR3aa: ASSTGRNYEQY
j_gene: TRBJ1-1; v_gene: TRBV27; CDR3aa: ASSLIGAWTEAF
j_gene: TRBJ1-1; v_gene: TRBV7-9; CDR3aa: ASSSPGRTEAF
j_gene: TRBJ2-7; v_gene: TRBV6-5; CDR3aa: ASSYGVMGVPDEQY
j_gene: TRBJ2-1; v_gene: TRBV7-9; CDR3aa: ASNTGAEQF
j_gene: TRBJ1-1; v_gene: TRBV7-2; CDR3aa: ASSSQTNTEAF